The 23 T cell receptor beta chains presented below share a single source sample, sequenced in a study of naive and memory T cell subsets. Overall study results and limits: Possibly reflecting memory cells re-expressing CD45RA, a few larger clonotypes occurred in naive repertoires, especially CD8.

No cognate antigen is known for these TCRs. Both TRBC1 and TRBC2 were covered by a beta constant-region primer of two equimolar oligonucleotides. Ligated cDNA was amplified by four rounds of PCR with nested alpha and beta constant-region primers and SP2. TCRdb used MiXCR to reprocess the UMI-ligation and nested PCR reads, holding one entry per CDR3 protein. This sample has about 150,000 distinct CDR3 sequences; under 25% occur once, and the top ten carry 0.095% to 0.12%. The sample was naive CD4+ T cells from blood. These receptors were obtained from a human donor in good health.

This clonotype was seen only a few times. This sequence joins TRBV12-3 or TRBV12-4 and TRBJ1-1, with D hard to call. V lost 7 bases to trimming and J lost 4 bases, with 13 bases between them. The CDR3 sequence is 13 residues long. The CDR3 region has the DNA TGTGCCAGCACCTTGGGCCTCGGCACTGAAGCTTTCTTT. It codes for CASTLGLGTEAFF.

The chain recombines TRBV4-3 with TRBJ2-5; TRBD2 is a possible D gene (5 bases). There are 16 residues in the CDR3. The V end was cut by 3 bases, the J end by 5 bases, with 19 bases between. Germline V gives CDR1 LGHNA, CDR2 YSLEER. The chain's CDR3 is CASSQGTRDYMETQYF. CDR3 DNA: TGCGCCAGCAGCCAGGGCACTAGGGATTATATGGAGACCCAGTACTTC.

This clonotype was counted many times. The rearrangement joins TRBV20-1 to TRBJ2-5; 8 bases are shared with TRBD2. The CDR3 length is 14 residues. CDR1 is DFQATT and CDR2 is SNEGSKA in the germline V gene (reference sequence). Trimming removed 4 bases from V and 4 bases from J; junction bases left unmatched: 8. The CDR3 loop reads CSATLSGRGETQYF. For the CDR3, the DNA is TGCAGTGCTACCTTAAGCGGGAGAGGAGAGACCCAGTACTTC.

This clonotype showed up just a few times. This CDR3 reads CASSLQGQGGGYGYTF. The CDR3, as DNA: TGTGCCAGCAGCTTACAGGGACAGGGTGGCGGCTATGGCTACACCTTC. The chain links TRBV7-8 to TRBJ1-2; 9 bases fit TRBD1. The trim removed 2 bases at V and 4 bases at J, leaving 8 bases unmatched. Germline CDR1 and CDR2: SGHVS and FQNEAQ. The CDR3 has 16 amino acids.

This clonotype turned up a few times. This chain uses TRBV2 with TRBJ2-1, with D unclear. The V gene's germline CDR1 is SNHLY and CDR2 FYNNEI. This CDR3 is 15 amino acids long. V dropped 6 bases and J dropped 4 bases, with 16 bases sitting between them. The DNA for the CDR3 is TGTGCCAGCAGCCCACGACTGAACCAATACAATGAGCAGTTCTTC. Translated, it gives CASSPRLNQYNEQFF.

This clonotype was seen a handful of times. The rearrangement uses TRBV24-1 and TRBJ2-1; 10 bases map to TRBD1. With 4 bases clipped from V and 5 bases from J, the junction kept 10 bases outside the gene matches. The CDR3 spans 17 residues. Germline CDR1 is KGHDR and CDR2 is SFDVKD. CDR3 region: CATSDPQPGQGNNEQFF. DNA for the CDR3: TGTGCCACCAGTGACCCTCAACCGGGACAGGGGAACAATGAGCAGTTCTTC.

J is TRBJ2-7 and V is TRBV6-5, with 7 bases lining up with TRBD2. With 10 bases clipped from V and 0 bases from J, the junction kept 9 bases outside the gene matches. This CDR3 region has 14 residues. The germline gives CDR1 MNHEY, CDR2 SVGAGI. The CDR3 DNA reads TGTGCCACCTCCCGGGACTATAGCTCCTACGAGCAGTACTTC. Protein: CATSRDYSSYEQYF.

The chain employs TRBV28 and TRBJ2-4; a possible D gene is TRBD1 (5 bases). CDR3 length: 13 amino acids. CDR1 MDHEN and CDR2 SYDVKM come from the germline V gene. Trimming took off 6 bases at V and 9 bases at J, with 15 bases between the two ends. The CDR3 region is CASRRSGSGIQYF. The CDR3 DNA sequence: TGTGCCAGCAGGCGATCAGGGTCTGGCATTCAGTACTTC.

The table lists this clonotype with many counts. The chain combines TRBV12-3 or TRBV12-4 with TRBJ2-3; 10 nucleotides line up with TRBD2. The V segment lost 5 bases and the J segment 3 bases; nucleotides outside the gene matches: 2. This CDR3 spans 14 amino acids. CDR3 coding DNA: TGTGCCAGCAGTCCTAGCGGGAGTACAGATACGCAGTATTTT. It encodes CASSPSGSTDTQYF.

This clonotype was seen repeatedly, ten times or more. The rearrangement joins TRBV20-1 to TRBJ2-5; no clear D. CDR3 length equals 10 residues. V lost 3 bases and J lost 5, with 4 bases in between. Germline V gene sequence: CDR1 DFQATT, CDR2 SNEGSKA (reference sequence). This CDR3 is CSASGETQYF. CDR3 DNA sequence: TGCAGTGCTAGCGGGGAGACCCAGTACTTC.

This clonotype was found a few times. This chain connects TRBV11-2 to TRBJ2-5; a weak D match, TRBD1 (6 bases). The length of the CDR3 is 14 residues. Germline-derived CDR1 and CDR2 are SGHAT and FQNNGV. V was clipped by 4 bases and J by 2 bases, with 11 bases between them. CDR3 in DNA: TGTGCCAGCAGCTCCGGACAGCATCAAGAGACCCAGTACTTC. The encoded protein is CASSSGQHQETQYF.

The chain has TRBV30 and TRBJ1-1, with 10 positions matching TRBD1. CDR1 GTSNPN and CDR2 SVGIG come from the germline V gene (reference sequence). The J segment lost 5 bases and the V segment lost 3 bases, leaving 9 bases of the junction unmatched. The CDR3 consists of 15 residues. Written as DNA, the CDR3 is TGTGCCTGGAGCGGGGACAGGGGAGGGGAAACTGAAGCTTTCTTT. It translates to CAWSGDRGGETEAFF. The full variable domain, rest sourced from reference TRBV30 and TRBJ1-1, is SQTIHQWPATLVQPVGSPLSLECTVEGTSNPNLYWYRQAAGRGLQLLFYSVGIGQISSEVPQNLSASRPQDRQFILSSKKLLLSDSGFYLCAWSGDRGGETEAFFGQGTRLTVV.

V gene TRBV7-2 combines with J gene TRBJ2-5; no definite D call. Trimming shortened V by 2 bases and J by 5 bases, and 9 bases separated the two germline ends. CDR3 size: 13 residues. The germline V gene encodes CDR1 SGHTA and CDR2 FQGNSA. The CDR3, as DNA: TGTGCCAGCAGCTTATCTTCTCTTGAGACCCAGTACTTC. It is translated as CASSLSSLETQYF.

The chain recombines TRBV20-1 with TRBJ1-4; D is undetermined. Germline V CDR1 and CDR2: DFQATT, SNEGSKA (reference sequence). CDR3 length: 14 residues. The V end lost 2 bases, the J end lost 3 bases, and 10 bases lay between the germline ends. CDR3: CSARPPAANEKLFF. CDR3 coding DNA: TGCAGTGCTAGACCTCCGGCGGCTAATGAAAAACTGTTTTTT.

The chain has TRBV29-1 and TRBJ2-5; unclear D gene. CDR3 size: 12 residues. CDR1 and CDR2 from the germline V gene are SQVTM and ANQGSEA. Trimming removed 4 bases from V and 3 bases from J, with 9 bases in between. The CDR3 loop is CSVGSAEETQYF. As DNA, the CDR3 is TGCAGCGTTGGATCGGCGGAAGAGACCCAGTACTTC.

This clonotype occurred many times. Sequence at one end of the junction differs from germline and may be a read error. The chain couples TRBV6-1 to TRBJ2-7; maybe TRBD2 (6 bases). CDR1 and CDR2 (germline): MNHNS, SASEGT. There are 14 residues in the CDR3. The CDR3 sequence is CASSEPVTRGHQGF. CDR3 in DNA: TGTGCCAGCAGTGAACCTGTAACGCGGGGCCATCAAGGCTTC.

This clonotype was picked up a small number of times. The chain recombines TRBV4-2 with TRBJ2-1, with 9 nucleotides matching TRBD1. This CDR3 region has 13 residues. J lost 9 bases, V lost 5 bases, and 5 bases had no gene match. Germline V lookup: CDR1 LGHNA, CDR2 YNFKEQ. CDR3 bases: TGTGCCAGCAGCACGCGGACAGGGGTTGAGCAGTTCTTC. Encoded protein: CASSTRTGVEQFF.

Only a few counts were recorded for this clonotype. V is TRBV20-1 and J is TRBJ2-4; 14 nucleotides line up with TRBD2. Germline CDR1 reads DFQATT; CDR2 reads SNEGSKA (reference sequence). The CDR3 runs 15 residues. V was clipped by 6 bases and J by 5 bases; unmatched bases: 6. CDR3 coding DNA: TGCAGTGCCCGGACTAGCGGGAGGTGGGAAAACATTCAGTACTTC. This sequence encodes CSARTSGRWENIQYF.

This clonotype was seen only a few times. The rearrangement uses TRBV12-3 or TRBV12-4 and TRBJ2-1; 11 bases match TRBD1. This CDR3 contains 15 residues. Trimming removed 5 bases from V and 4 bases from J; junction bases left unmatched: 4. The CDR3 here is CASSGRDRGYNEQFF. As DNA, the CDR3 is TGTGCCAGCAGTGGAAGGGACAGGGGGTACAATGAGCAGTTCTTC.

This chain uses TRBV12-3 or TRBV12-4 with TRBJ2-2; D may be TRBD1 (5 bases). This CDR3 comprises 12 residues. The V and J ends lost 6 bases and 8 bases respectively, with 10 bases between them. The CDR3 region has the DNA TGTGCCAGCAGGCCCAACAGGGGGGAGCTGTTTTTT. Translated: CASRPNRGELFF.

At least ten counts were recorded for this clonotype. The chain uses TRBV3-1 and TRBJ2-1; D unresolved. V was trimmed by 4 bases and J by 12 bases, leaving 16 bases between them. The germline V gene encodes CDR1 LGHDT and CDR2 YNNKEL (reference sequence). CDR3 size: 13 residues. The chain's CDR3 is CASSRSQFTRQFF. The CDR3 DNA reads TGTGCCAGCAGCCGCAGTCAGTTCACCCGGCAGTTCTTC.

This clonotype has just a few counts. The chain combines TRBV20-1 with TRBJ2-1, with 8 bases lining up with TRBD2. CDR3 size: 14 residues. Germline V gene data show CDR1 as DFQATT and CDR2 as SNEGSKA (reference sequence). Trimming removed 3 bases from V and 9 bases from J; junction bases left unmatched: 10. Here the CDR3 reads CSASREGLFLEQFF. The DNA of the CDR3 is TGCAGTGCTAGCCGGGAGGGCCTCTTTCTTGAGCAGTTCTTC.

The V and J genes are TRBV6-5 and TRBJ1-1; D remains unclear. Trimming stripped 6 bases from V and 1 base from J, with 12 bases between. The CDR3 covers 14 residues. Per the germline V gene, CDR1 is MNHEY and CDR2 is SVGAGI. Written as DNA, the CDR3 is TGTGCCAGCAGAACGTTGGTAGCGAACACTGAAGCTTTCTTT. Translated, it gives CASRTLVANTEAFF.